These T cell receptor beta chains were read from a single sample in a study of cytomegalovirus exposure and HLA in healthy donors. Assay used: immunoSEQ multiplex PCR; TCRdb lists only in-frame clones, some missing. The sample lists about 73,000 clones, 67% seen once, with less than 8% in the top ten. The source material was PBMCs. All receptors come from a woman in her forties or fifties in good health and CMV-seropositive. The CDR3 runs from the conserved cysteine through the conserved F or W. Each record gives: J gene, D gene, CDR3 length, clone size, V gene, CDR3 protein, CDR3 DNA. The D gene is left open where the match is weak. A clone size is listed for some rows: how often the clone was seen (once, few, many), or a class if it is expanded.

j_call: TRBJ2-3; d_call: NA; cdr3_length: 13; clone_size: NA; v_call: TRBV5-1; cdr3_aa: CASSEGGTDTQYF; cdr3_nt: TGCGCCAGCAGCGAGGGGGGCACAGATACGCAGTATTTT
j_call: TRBJ1-1; d_call: NA; cdr3_length: 12; clone_size: few; v_call: TRBV9; cdr3_aa: CASSVEEGEAFF; cdr3_nt: TGTGCCAGCAGCGTAGAGGAGGGGGAAGCTTTCTTT
j_call: TRBJ1-5; d_call: NA; cdr3_length: 13; clone_size: NA; v_call: TRBV5-5; cdr3_aa: CASSPHFDQPQHF; cdr3_nt: TGTGCCAGCAGTCCCCATTTTGATCAGCCCCAGCATTTT
j_call: TRBJ2-1; d_call: NA; cdr3_length: 14; clone_size: few; v_call: TRBV7-2; cdr3_aa: CASRPPPGLDEQFF; cdr3_nt: TGTGCCAGCAGACCGCCCCCGGGTTTGGATGAGCAGTTCTTC
j_call: TRBJ1-4; d_call: TRBD1; cdr3_length: 14; clone_size: NA; v_call: TRBV9; cdr3_aa: CASSMGTGAEKLFF; cdr3_nt: TGTGCCAGCAGCATGGGGACAGGGGCTGAAAAACTGTTTTTT
j_call: TRBJ2-7; d_call: NA; cdr3_length: 13; clone_size: NA; v_call: TRBV5-5; cdr3_aa: CASSLHRRYEQYF; cdr3_nt: TGTGCCAGCAGCTTGCACAGGAGATACGAGCAGTACTTC
j_call: TRBJ1-2; d_call: NA; cdr3_length: 14; clone_size: NA; v_call: TRBV19; cdr3_aa: CASSPGSRDNGYTF; cdr3_nt: TGTGCCAGTAGTCCCGGGTCCCGGGACAATGGCTACACCTTC
j_call: TRBJ1-4; d_call: NA; cdr3_length: 17; clone_size: NA; v_call: TRBV23-1; cdr3_aa: CASTNLLPGMSSEKLFF; cdr3_nt: TGCGCCAGCACCAACCTCCTACCGGGAATGAGTAGTGAAAAACTGTTTTTT
j_call: TRBJ2-2; d_call: TRBD2; cdr3_length: 14; clone_size: NA; v_call: TRBV28; cdr3_aa: CATTPGGYTGELFF; cdr3_nt: TGTGCCACCACGCCCGGGGGGTACACCGGGGAGCTGTTTTTT
j_call: TRBJ1-1; d_call: NA; cdr3_length: 15; clone_size: NA; v_call: TRBV5-1; cdr3_aa: CASSLAPEGNTEAFF; cdr3_nt: TGCGCCAGCAGCTTGGCACCCGAGGGGAACACTGAAGCTTTCTTT